The present T cell receptor (beta chain) was sequenced within a study of blood T cell repertoires in COVID-19. Germline V gene data show CDR1 as LNHNV and CDR2 as YYDKDF (reference sequence). The CDR3 extends over 14 amino acids. The V end lost 5 bases, the J end lost 3 bases, and 13 bases lay between the germline ends. TCRdb's table, derived via immunoSEQ multiplex PCR, lists solely in-frame clones and lacks some. The data hold around 700,000 clones, with 85% to 90% observed a single time. This clone has only one observation. The gene calls are TRBV15 and TRBJ1-2, with D perhaps TRBD1 (5 bases). This sequence was found in a woman younger than 30 with acute or convalescent COVID-19. Sample: peripheral blood. CDR3 amino acids: CATSGQQEHYGYTF. The CDR3 DNA reads TGTGCCACCAGCGGACAACAGGAGCACTATGGCTACACCTTC. Drawing the rest from reference TRBV15 and TRBJ1-2, the complete variable domain is DAMVIQNPRYQVTQFGKPVTLSCSQTLNHNVMYWYQQKSSQAPKLLFHYYDKDFNNEADTPDNFQSRRPNTSFCFLDIRSPGLGDTAMYLCATSGQQEHYGYTFGSGTRLTVV.